Detailed here is one T cell receptor beta chain. Its matching antigen is unknown. This sample is part of a study of T cell repertoires in cytomegalovirus infection. Across the whole study: Use of recently identified HLA-C-restricted and well-studied HLA-B-restricted CMV epitopes was part of the study. An indication of both CMV infection and matching HLA type came from public TCR beta signatures.

TCRdb analysed the reads with MiXCR anew, one entry per CDR3 protein. The sample yields 110,000 to 150,000 distinct CDR3 sequences, 32% seen once. Trimming took off 4 bases at V and 2 bases at J, with 8 bases between the two ends. This CDR3 is built from 13 residues. Germline values: CDR1 SEHNR, CDR2 FQNEAQ (reference sequence). This sample comprised CD8+ T cells from cultured PBMCs, obtained from culture after CMV antigen stimulation. V gene TRBV7-9 combines with J gene TRBJ1-2; D is unresolved. The TCR was taken from a human donor in good health (CMV status not recorded). Some clones in this sample may be carry-over from other donors' samples. The CDR3 region has the DNA TGTGCCAGCAGCTCCTGGGAGAACTATGGCTACACCTTC. It codes for CASSSWENYGYTF. The full variable domain, with the rest looked up from reference TRBV7-9 and TRBJ1-2, is DTGVSQNPRHKITKRGQNVTFRCDPISEHNRLYWYRQTLGQGPEFLTYFQNEAQLEKSRLLSDRFSAERPKGSFSTLEIQRTEQGDSAMYLCASSSWENYGYTFGSGTRLTVV.